This TCR beta chain was sequenced during a study of blood T cell repertoires in COVID-19 (dated by TCRdb to the early 2020s). For the study in its entirety: Samples from collaborators originated in the United States, Italy and Spain and spanned both the acute and convalescent phases of COVID-19. Sample metadata almost always included a de-identified subject ID, COVID-19 status, age in years and sex. A freely available public database, intended as a resource for researchers studying the immune response to SARS-CoV-2, is where the repertoires were released. The dataset comprised deeply sampled blood TCRbeta repertoires from subjects exposed to, actively infected with, or recovered from COVID-19. Samples came from the ongoing ImmuneRACE study (first 160 participants) plus 1,254 subjects from 6 global collaborators. Where HLA class I and class II types were available, the types were taken from metadata supplied by the sample provider, not from assay-based typing. The material from the prospective study consisted of cDNA or gDNA derived from T cells, B-cell-depleted T cells, or PBMCs. Overall results and qualifications from the work: How much clinical and demographic metadata was included differed by source and by participant, and the metadata was provided uncurated.

To note about this clone: There is no known antigen for this receptor. No base qualities exist here, and no much larger clone lies one base off it.

The immunoSEQ Assay, a bias-controlled multiplex PCR, was used to amplify TCRbeta CDR3 regions from genomic DNA. The authors' pipeline ran thus. Nucleated cell counts per sample were estimated from amplification of reference gene primers within the assay. To quantify the absolute abundance of each unique TCRbeta CDR3 rearrangement, sequence reads were collapsed and filtered. For each sample, productive Simpson clonality was calculated as the square root of Simpson's diversity index across productive rearrangements. In TCRdb, the immuneACCESS table is reduced to in-frame sequences with V and J assigned. These tables do not hold every clone; where another copy was compared, an unresolved V gene accounts for under half, and the others remain unexplained. For V, J and clone size, that table is used; D and trimming come from the DNA. The sample data list approximately 150,000 clones, and around 88% of these were observed just once. The biggest ten clones account for under 6% of the sample.

CDR3 length: 13 amino acids, cysteine to phenylalanine. The entry retains the CDR3 DNA only, 39 bases that are in frame from base 1. Trimming costs V 10 bases and J 6 bases, and their ends lie 16 bases apart. From the germline V gene, CDR1 is MNHEY and CDR2 is SVGAGI. Each collaborating institution followed its own protocols to collect whole blood in K2EDTA tubes. For TCRbeta analysis, collaborators shipped samples as frozen whole blood, isolated PBMCs, or DNA extracted from either of those sample types. Source material: peripheral blood. This receptor was taken from a human donor in a cohort sampled during active COVID-19. This sequence uses TRBV6-5 and TRBJ2-1, and the D gene may be TRBD2, 6 bases matching. The CDR3: CATKEGTGNEQFF. The nucleotide sequence is TGTGCCACGAAGGAGGGGACGGGCAATGAGCAGTTCTTC.